These T cell receptor beta chains were read from a single sample in a study of identical twins. TCRdb processed the 5' RACE reads anew with MiXCR; each CDR3 protein has one entry. The sample lists roughly 720,000 distinct CDR3 sequences, approximately 18% occurring once. These data also formed part of another study, on T cells expressing NK-cell markers.

Sample: PBMCs. Receptors originate from a woman in her late teens or twenties in good health. CDR3s include the opening cysteine and the closing phenylalanine or tryptophan. The D gene is left open where the match is weak. Expanded clones are given a class, and other clones once, few, many or no size at all.

CDR3aa | CDR3nt | v_gene | d_gene | abundance | j_gene
CASSPTRGGADTQYF | TGTGCCAGCAGTCCCACCCGCGGGGGGGCGGATACGCAGTATTTT | TRBV12-3/TRBV12-4 | TRBD2 | - | TRBJ2-3
CASSRLDYQETQYF | TGTGCCAGCAGCCGACTAGACTACCAAGAGACCCAGTACTTC | TRBV7-9 | - | - | TRBJ2-5
CASSKAGLTYEQYF | TGTGCCAGCAGTAAAGCGGGACTGACCTACGAGCAGTACTTC | TRBV6-1 | TRBD2 | few | TRBJ2-7
CASSYDSQETQYF | TGTGCCAGCAGTTACGACAGCCAAGAGACCCAGTACTTC | TRBV6-5 | - | few | TRBJ2-5
CASSLAGAPTAPGELFF | TGTGCCAGCAGTTTAGCGGGCGCCCCGACCGCGCCCGGGGAGCTGTTTTTT | TRBV12-3/TRBV12-4 | - | few | TRBJ2-2
CASVLGQLEGQPQHF | TGTGCCAGCGTACTTGGACAGCTAGAAGGACAGCCCCAGCATTTT | TRBV6-5 | - | - | TRBJ1-5
CASSYDSGSTDTQYF | TGTGCCAGCAGTTACGATAGCGGGAGCACAGATACGCAGTATTTT | TRBV6-5 | TRBD2 | few | TRBJ2-3
CASSKQDRGGETGELFF | TGTGCCAGCAGCAAACAGGACAGGGGAGGGGAAACCGGGGAGCTGTTTTTT | TRBV21-1 | - | - | TRBJ2-2
CASSSGKPGGTSGPPSYNEQFF | TGTGCCAGCAGCTCGGGAAAGCCCGGTGGGACTAGCGGCCCTCCTTCCTACAATGAGCAGTTCTTC | TRBV7-1 | TRBD2 | - | TRBJ2-1
CRETPSADSETQYF | TGCAGGGAAACCCCTAGCGCGGATTCAGAGACCCAGTACTTC | TRBV20-1 | - | - | TRBJ2-5
CASSQASTGELFF | TGCGCCAGCAGCCAAGCTAGTACCGGGGAGCTGTTTTTT | TRBV4-3 | - | - | TRBJ2-2
CSALRLAGHYTQYF | TGCAGTGCCCTCAGACTAGCGGGACATTATACGCAGTATTTT | TRBV20-1 | TRBD2 | - | TRBJ2-3
CASSTGRANVLTF | TGTGCCAGCAGCACTGGGCGGGCCAACGTCCTGACTTTC | TRBV11-1 | - | - | TRBJ2-6
CASSLSWSISAQYF | TGTGCCAGCAGTTTATCGTGGAGCATTTCTGCGCAGTATTTT | TRBV27 | - | few | TRBJ2-3
CASSPMFNEKLFF | TGTGCCAGCTCACCAATGTTTAATGAAAAACTGTTTTTT | TRBV18 | - | - | TRBJ1-4
CASSLGQGWGNTIYF | TGTGCCAGCAGCTTAGGGCAAGGCTGGGGAAACACCATATATTTT | TRBV7-2 | - | few | TRBJ1-3
CASSLAGSGRARAYEQYF | TGTGCCAGCAGCTTAGCGGGTAGCGGGAGGGCCAGGGCCTACGAGCAGTACTTC | TRBV7-2 | TRBD2 | - | TRBJ2-7
CASSQAGGYTQYF | TGTGCCAGCAGCCAAGCGGGCGGATATACGCAGTATTTT | TRBV3-1 | - | - | TRBJ2-3
CASTSSEAFF | TGTGCCAGCACTTCTTCTGAAGCTTTCTTT | TRBV6-1 | - | - | TRBJ1-1
CASSYSPGGRDEQYF | TGTGCCAGCAGTTACTCTCCGGGCGGGCGTGACGAGCAGTACTTC | TRBV6-5 | - | - | TRBJ2-7
CASSRTAEGEGYTF | TGCGCCAGCAGCCGGACAGCCGAGGGAGAAGGCTACACCTTC | TRBV5-1 | - | many | TRBJ1-2
CASSLSAGAYEQYF | TGCGCCAGCAGCTTGTCAGCGGGAGCATACGAGCAGTACTTC | TRBV5-1 | TRBD2 | few | TRBJ2-7
CASSGGLADSHVWTDTQYF | TGTGCCAGCAGCGGGGGACTAGCGGACTCCCATGTCTGGACAGATACGCAGTATTTT | TRBV9 | TRBD2 | once | TRBJ2-3
CASSQDAGKNTGELFF | TGTGCCAGCTCACAGGACGCCGGGAAGAACACCGGGGAGCTGTTTTTT | TRBV18 | - | - | TRBJ2-2